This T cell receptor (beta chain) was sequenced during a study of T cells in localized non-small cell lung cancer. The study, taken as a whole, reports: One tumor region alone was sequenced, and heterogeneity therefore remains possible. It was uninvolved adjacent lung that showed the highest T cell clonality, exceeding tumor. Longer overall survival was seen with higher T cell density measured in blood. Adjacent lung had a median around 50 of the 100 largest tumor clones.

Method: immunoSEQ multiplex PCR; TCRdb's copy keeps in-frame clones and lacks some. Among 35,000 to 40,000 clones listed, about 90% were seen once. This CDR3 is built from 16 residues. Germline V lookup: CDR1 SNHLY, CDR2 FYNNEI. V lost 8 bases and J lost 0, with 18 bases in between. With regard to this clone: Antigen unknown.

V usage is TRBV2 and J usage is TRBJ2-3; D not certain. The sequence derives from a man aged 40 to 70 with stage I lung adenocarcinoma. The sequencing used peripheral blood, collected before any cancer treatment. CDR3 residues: CASLRMAHTSTDTQYF. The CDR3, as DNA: TGTGCCAGCCTACGGATGGCCCACACTAGCACAGATACGCAGTATTTT. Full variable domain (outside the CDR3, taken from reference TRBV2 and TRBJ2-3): EPEVTQTPSHQVTQMGQEVILRCVPISNHLYFYWYRQILGQKVEFLVSFYNNEISEKSEIFDDQFSVERPDGSNFTLKIRSTKLEDSAMYFCASLRMAHTSTDTQYFGPGTRLTVL.